The clone carrying this T cell receptor (beta chain) was found once. Its specificity is not known. This table comes from immunoSEQ multiplex PCR, and its TCRdb copy is limited to in-frame clones, with some not included. The sample has roughly 90,000 clones; 70% to 90% are singletons. This entry is derived from a study of OX40 agonist ivuxolimab in advanced cancers. Blood sampling was done at baseline, cycle 4 day 1, and cycle 7 day 1. Overall study findings and caveats: Both CD4+ and CD8+ T cell populations in blood had undergone clonal expansion by week 6 at 0.1 to 3.0 mg/kg.

The ends were cut back, 4 bases at V and 0 bases at J, with 5 bases in the middle. The germline V gene has CDR1 SGHDT and CDR2 YYEEEE. This CDR3 is built from 13 residues. This chain links TRBV5-6 with TRBJ1-5; D not certain. This TCR was recovered from an adult with an advanced solid tumor such as melanoma, head and neck, liver or kidney cancer. The sample here was CD4+ or CD8+ T cells sorted from blood, taken in a trial of the OX40 agonist ivuxolimab. The CDR3 DNA reads TGTGCCAGCAGCATCGATAGCAATCAGCCCCAGCATTTT. This translates into CASSIDSNQPQHF.